Listed below are T cell receptor beta chains from one sample, sequenced in a study of CD8 T cells in Susac syndrome. In TCRdb, the immunoSEQ multiplex PCR reads were re-called with MiXCR into one record per CDR3 protein. The sample has 120,000 to 150,000 distinct CDR3 sequences; approximately 93% are singletons. The sample consisted of CD8+ T cells from PBMCs. These receptors originate from a human donor in good health. Each CDR3 is given with its conserved first and last residue. D genes are given only for firm matches.

TRBV28	-	TRBJ2-7	TGTGCCAGCAGCCCCTTGGAGGAGGGCCTCTACGAGCAGTACTTC	CASSPLEEGLYEQYF
TRBV27	-	TRBJ2-7	TGTGCCAGCAGTTTTGCTCGAACCTACGAGCAGTACTTC	CASSFARTYEQYF
TRBV14	TRBD2	TRBJ2-1	TGTGCCAGCAGCCCTTACCCTCCGGGACTAGCGGGAGTACGGCAGTTCTTC	CASSPYPPGLAGVRQFF
TRBV6-2/TRBV6-3	-	TRBJ2-1	TGTGCCAGCAGTTGGGTGGATGAGCAGTTCTTC	CASSWVDEQFF
TRBV27	-	TRBJ2-7	TGTGCCAGCAGCCCTTTCGCGGGAATCTACGAGCAGTACTTC	CASSPFAGIYEQYF
TRBV28	-	TRBJ2-3	TGTGCCAGCAGTTTAGGCAGCGGAGGGGCAGATACGCAGTATTTT	CASSLGSGGADTQYF
TRBV23-1	TRBD2	TRBJ2-1	TGCGCCAGCAGTCAATCGTGGGAGGGAGAAGACAATGAGCAGTTCTTC	CASSQSWEGEDNEQFF
TRBV5-1	TRBD2	TRBJ2-1	TGCGCCAGCAGCTTGGTAGCTAGCGGCGACAATGAGCAGTTCTTC	CASSLVASGDNEQFF
TRBV28	-	TRBJ2-7	TGTGCCAGCAGTTTCTTGACCCCCGGCGAGCAGTACTTC	CASSFLTPGEQYF
TRBV4-2	-	TRBJ1-2	TGTGCCAGCAGCCAAGTCGGAGGCAGGGACCTTTATGGCTACACCTTC	CASSQVGGRDLYGYTF
TRBV7-9	-	TRBJ2-7	TGTGCCAGCAGCTTCACCGCCTACGAGCAGTACTTC	CASSFTAYEQYF
TRBV12-3/TRBV12-4	-	TRBJ1-1	TGTGCCAGCAGTTTTTATGACACTGAAGCTTTCTTT	CASSFYDTEAFF
TRBV19	TRBD1	TRBJ2-7	TGTGCCAGTAGTACCCGACAGGGTAACGAGCAGTACTTC	CASSTRQGNEQYF
TRBV28	TRBD1	TRBJ2-7	TGTGCCAGCAGTTTGAGGGGGCTTAGAAACTACGAGCAGTACTTC	CASSLRGLRNYEQYF
TRBV7-2	-	TRBJ1-5	TGTGCCAGCAGCTCGAGGGGGTATAGCAATCAGCCCCAGCATTTT	CASSSRGYSNQPQHF
TRBV11-2	TRBD2	TRBJ2-3	TGTGCCAGCAGCTTGCTAGCGGGAGTGGCAGATACGCAGTATTTT	CASSLLAGVADTQYF